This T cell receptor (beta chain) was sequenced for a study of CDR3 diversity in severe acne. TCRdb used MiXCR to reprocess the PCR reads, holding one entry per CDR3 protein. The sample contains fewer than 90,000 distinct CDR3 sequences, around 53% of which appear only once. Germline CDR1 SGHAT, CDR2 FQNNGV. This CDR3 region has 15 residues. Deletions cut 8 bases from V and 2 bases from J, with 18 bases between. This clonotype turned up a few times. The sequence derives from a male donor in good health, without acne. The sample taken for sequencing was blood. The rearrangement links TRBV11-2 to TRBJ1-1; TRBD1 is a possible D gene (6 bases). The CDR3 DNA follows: TGTGCCAGCGGAACCGCAGGGGCGCTTAACACTGAAGCTTTCTTT. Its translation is CASGTAGALNTEAFF.